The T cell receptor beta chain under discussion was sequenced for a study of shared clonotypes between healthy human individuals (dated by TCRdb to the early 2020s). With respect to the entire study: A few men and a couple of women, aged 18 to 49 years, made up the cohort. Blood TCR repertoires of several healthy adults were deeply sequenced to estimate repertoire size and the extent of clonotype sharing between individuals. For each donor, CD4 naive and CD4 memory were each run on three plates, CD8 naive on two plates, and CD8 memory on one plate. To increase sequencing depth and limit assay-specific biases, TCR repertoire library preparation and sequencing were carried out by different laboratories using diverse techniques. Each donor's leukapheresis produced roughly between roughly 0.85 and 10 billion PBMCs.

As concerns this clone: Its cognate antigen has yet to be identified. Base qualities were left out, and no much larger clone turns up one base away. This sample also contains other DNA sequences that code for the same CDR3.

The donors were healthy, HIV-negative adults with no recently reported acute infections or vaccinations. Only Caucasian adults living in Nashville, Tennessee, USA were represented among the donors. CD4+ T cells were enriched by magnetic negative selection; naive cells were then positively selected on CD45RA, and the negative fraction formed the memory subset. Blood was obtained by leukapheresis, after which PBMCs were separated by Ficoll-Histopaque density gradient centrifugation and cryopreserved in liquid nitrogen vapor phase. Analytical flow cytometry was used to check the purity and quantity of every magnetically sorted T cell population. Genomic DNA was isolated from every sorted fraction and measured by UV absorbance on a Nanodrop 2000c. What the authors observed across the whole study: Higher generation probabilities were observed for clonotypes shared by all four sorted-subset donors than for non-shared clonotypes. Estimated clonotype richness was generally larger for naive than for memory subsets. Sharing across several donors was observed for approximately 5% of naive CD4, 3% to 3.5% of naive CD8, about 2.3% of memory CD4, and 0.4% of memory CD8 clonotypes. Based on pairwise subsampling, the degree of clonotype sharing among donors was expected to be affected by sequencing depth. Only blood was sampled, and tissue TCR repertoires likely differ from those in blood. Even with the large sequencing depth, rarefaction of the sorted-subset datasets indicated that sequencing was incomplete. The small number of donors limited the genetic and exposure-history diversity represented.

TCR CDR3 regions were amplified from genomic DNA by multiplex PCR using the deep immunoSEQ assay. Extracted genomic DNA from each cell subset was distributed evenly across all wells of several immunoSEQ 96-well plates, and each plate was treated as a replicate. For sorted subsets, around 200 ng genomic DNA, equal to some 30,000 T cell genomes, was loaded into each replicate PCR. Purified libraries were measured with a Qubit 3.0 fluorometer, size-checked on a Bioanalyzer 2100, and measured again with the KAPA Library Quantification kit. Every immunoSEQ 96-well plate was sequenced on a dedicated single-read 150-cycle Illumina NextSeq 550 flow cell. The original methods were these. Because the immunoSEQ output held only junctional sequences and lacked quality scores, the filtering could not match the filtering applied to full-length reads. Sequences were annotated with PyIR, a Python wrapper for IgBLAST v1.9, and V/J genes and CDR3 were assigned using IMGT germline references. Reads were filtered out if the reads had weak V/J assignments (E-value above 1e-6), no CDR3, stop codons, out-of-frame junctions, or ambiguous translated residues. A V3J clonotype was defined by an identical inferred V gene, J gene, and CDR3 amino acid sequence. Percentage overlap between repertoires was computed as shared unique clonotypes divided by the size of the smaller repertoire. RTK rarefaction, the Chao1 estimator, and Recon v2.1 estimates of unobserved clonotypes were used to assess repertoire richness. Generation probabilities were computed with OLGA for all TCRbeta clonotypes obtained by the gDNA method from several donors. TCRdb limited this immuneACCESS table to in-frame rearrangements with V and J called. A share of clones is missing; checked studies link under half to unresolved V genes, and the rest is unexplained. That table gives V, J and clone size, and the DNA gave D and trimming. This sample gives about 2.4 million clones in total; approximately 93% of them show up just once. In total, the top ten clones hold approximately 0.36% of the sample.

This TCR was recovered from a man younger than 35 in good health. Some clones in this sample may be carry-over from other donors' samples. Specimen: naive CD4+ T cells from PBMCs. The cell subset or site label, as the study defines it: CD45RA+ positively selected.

The sequenced DNA is TGTGCCAGCAGCGTAGTGGGTGCAGATACGCAGTATTTT. This yields the protein CASSVVGADTQYF. In this chain, TRBV9 is recombined with TRBJ2-3; a confident D gene designation cannot be given. V and J lose 0 bases and 4 bases, and a span of 6 bases separates them. For CDR1 and CDR2, the germline V gene lists SGDLS and YYNGEE. CDR3 length: 13 amino acids, cysteine to phenylalanine. Only the CDR3 part of the read is kept: 39 bases, read in frame from the first base. Full variable domain (CDR3 extended with the reference TRBV9 and TRBJ2-3 proteins): DSGVTQTPKHLITATGQRVTLRCSPRSGDLSVYWYQQSLDQGLQFLIQYYNGEERAKGNILERFSAQQFPDLHSELNLSSLELGDSALYFCASSVVGADTQYFGPGTRLTVL.